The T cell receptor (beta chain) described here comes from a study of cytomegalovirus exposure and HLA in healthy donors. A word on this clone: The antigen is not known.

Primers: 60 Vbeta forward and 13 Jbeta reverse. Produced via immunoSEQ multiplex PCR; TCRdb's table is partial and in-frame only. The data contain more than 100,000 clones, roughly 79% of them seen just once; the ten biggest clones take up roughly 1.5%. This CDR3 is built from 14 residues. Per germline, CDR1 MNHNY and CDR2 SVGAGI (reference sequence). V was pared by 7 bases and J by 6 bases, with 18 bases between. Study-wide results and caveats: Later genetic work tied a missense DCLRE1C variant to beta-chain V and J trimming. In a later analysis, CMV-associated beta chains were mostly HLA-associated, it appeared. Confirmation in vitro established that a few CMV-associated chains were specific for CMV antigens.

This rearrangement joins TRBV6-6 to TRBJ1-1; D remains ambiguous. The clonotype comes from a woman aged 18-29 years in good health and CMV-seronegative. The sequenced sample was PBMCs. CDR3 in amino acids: CASIAEGWSPEAFF. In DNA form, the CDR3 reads TGTGCCAGCATTGCCGAGGGATGGTCTCCTGAAGCTTTCTTT.